These 6 T cell receptor beta chains originate from one sample sequenced in a study of T cell repertoires in cytomegalovirus infection. Via MiXCR, TCRdb re-called the reads, giving one row per CDR3 protein. The sample records 150,000 or so distinct CDR3 sequences, 6.5% being singletons. The sample comprised PBMCs. These receptors were taken from a human donor in good health (CMV status not recorded). Some clones in this sample may be carry-over from other donors' samples.

This clonotype was observed a few times. The CDR3 bases are TGTGCCAGCCACGGGGGGGGGGGATACTATGGCTACACCTTC. It codes for CASHGGGGYYGYTF. The chain employs TRBV28 and TRBJ1-2; tentative D call: TRBD1 (5 bases). The CDR3 consists of 14 residues. The germline gives CDR1 MDHEN, CDR2 SYDVKM. With 8 bases removed from V and 3 bases from J, the gap between germline ends came to 16 bases.

This clonotype was counted at least ten times. The chain employs TRBV7-2 and TRBJ2-7; 9 bases align to TRBD2. Germline-derived CDR1 and CDR2 are SGHTA and FQGNSA. The CDR3 contains 14 residues. The V gene end was trimmed by 2 bases and the J gene end by 2 bases; junction bases not matched to a gene: 1. DNA of the CDR3: TGTGCCAGCAGCTTATTAGCGGGGGCCTACGAGCAGTACTTC. Protein product: CASSLLAGAYEQYF.

This clonotype was recorded at least ten times. V and J are TRBV5-1 and TRBJ1-1; D remains unclear. CDR1 is SGHRS and CDR2 is YFSETQ in the germline V gene. V was clipped by 1 base and J by 3 bases, with 7 bases between them. The CDR3 extends over 13 amino acids. The CDR3 protein is CASSLNEHTEAFF. DNA of the CDR3: TGCGCCAGCAGCTTGAACGAACACACTGAAGCTTTCTTT.

The table lists this clonotype with a few counts. The chain employs TRBV6-2 or TRBV6-3 and TRBJ1-6, with a possible D match to TRBD1 (5 bases). Germline V gene data show CDR1 as MNHEY and CDR2 as SVGEGT. V shed 2 bases and J shed 10 bases, with 12 bases lying between them. This CDR3 is built from 14 residues. This CDR3 is CASSYRGGGSPLHF. The DNA for the CDR3 is TGTGCCAGCAGTTACCGGGGCGGTGGATCACCCCTCCACTTT.

At least ten counts were recorded for this clonotype. The chain carries TRBV7-2 and TRBJ2-3; 9 bases map to TRBD2. The germline V gene has CDR1 SGHTA and CDR2 FQGNSA. There are 18 residues in the CDR3. The J segment lost 6 bases and the V segment lost 1 base, leaving 14 bases of the junction unmatched. The CDR3 coding sequence is TGTGCCAGCAGCTTAGTAGTTTCAGCGGGGGGATCATACGATACGCAGTATTTT. As protein: CASSLVVSAGGSYDTQYF.

This clonotype came up many times. The V and J genes are TRBV25-1 and TRBJ1-1; D may be TRBD1 (6 bases). Germline V gives CDR1 MGHDK, CDR2 SYGVNS. The V and J ends lost 6 bases and 4 bases respectively, with 15 bases between them. The CDR3 consists of 14 residues. The CDR3 sequence: CASSRTGSITEAFF. CDR3 bases: TGTGCCAGCAGCCGCACAGGGTCGATCACTGAAGCTTTCTTT. The full variable domain, completed using reference TRBV25-1 and TRBJ1-1, is EADIYQTPRYLVIGTGKKITLECSQTMGHDKMYWYQQDPGMELHLIHYSYGVNSTEKGDLSSESTVSRIRTEHFPLTLESARPSHTSQYLCASSRTGSITEAFFGQGTRLTVV.